The 24 T cell receptor beta chains in this list originate from one sample, sequenced in a study of cytomegalovirus exposure and HLA in healthy donors. Primers included in the PCR were 60 Vbeta and 13 Jbeta primers. Repertoires were generated with immunoSEQ multiplex PCR, while TCRdb's copy carries only in-frame clones and drops some. The data contain approximately 150,000 clones, approximately 79% of them singletons. The sequenced sample consisted of PBMCs. These TCRs come from a man aged 55 to 70 in good health and CMV-seronegative.

The genes are TRBV5-6 and TRBJ2-7; TRBD1 is a possible D gene (6 bases). Deletions cut 0 bases from V and 3 bases from J, with 13 bases between. Germline-derived CDR1 and CDR2 are SGHDT and YYEEEE. There are 15 residues in the CDR3. The CDR3 loop reads CASSLAPDSNYEQYF. In DNA form, the CDR3 reads TGTGCCAGCAGCTTGGCCCCGGACAGCAACTACGAGCAGTACTTC.

The V call is TRBV5-4, the J call TRBJ2-5, with 8 bases lining up with TRBD1. V was pared by 1 base and J by 2 bases, with 4 bases of the junction left unmatched. The CDR3 loop spans 15 amino acids. The germline V gene encodes CDR1 SGHNT and CDR2 YYREEE (reference sequence). The CDR3: CASSLNNRGQETQYF. For the CDR3, the DNA is TGTGCCAGCAGCTTGAATAACAGGGGGCAAGAGACCCAGTACTTC.

The chain has TRBV27 and TRBJ2-2; 8 nucleotides agree with TRBD1. Germline assignment: CDR1 MNHEY and CDR2 SMNVEV (reference sequence). The CDR3 length is 15 residues. The junction had 3 bases not matched to a gene; V was cut back by 6 bases and J by 0 bases. The DNA for the CDR3 is TGTGCCAGCAGCGGGACAGGAGCGAACACCGGGGAGCTGTTTTTT. Translated: CASSGTGANTGELFF.

This chain links TRBV30 with TRBJ1-6, with 9 positions matching TRBD1. Losses at the gene ends were 2 bases for V and 6 bases for J; bases not matched to a gene: 11. From germline, CDR1 is GTSNPN and CDR2 SVGIG (reference sequence). The CDR3 sequence is 17 residues long. In nucleotides, the CDR3 is TGTGCCTGGAGTACCGACAGGGGGTACCTGGGTAATTCACCCCTCCACTTT. This gives the protein CAWSTDRGYLGNSPLHF.

Remarks on this clone: A read error may produce the germline difference seen at one junction end. CDR3: CSSSLGSPSRTGELFF. The CDR3, as DNA: TGTTCCAGCAGCCTGGGTAGCCCCAGCCGGACCGGGGAGCTGTTTTTT. The chain joins TRBV7-9 to TRBJ2-2; D is uncertain. Germline V gene data show CDR1 as SEHNR and CDR2 as FQNEAQ (reference sequence). The CDR3 sequence is 16 residues long.

The chain couples TRBV7-2 to TRBJ1-3, with D perhaps matching TRBD1 (6 bases). The germline gives CDR1 SGHTA, CDR2 FQGNSA. V gave up 1 base and J gave up 4 bases, with 14 bases separating them. The CDR3 has 16 residues. CDR3 sequence reads: CASSLVGTFTGNTIYF. CDR3 DNA: TGTGCCAGCAGCTTAGTCGGGACATTTACAGGAAACACCATATATTTT.

This chain uses TRBV9 with TRBJ1-2; no clear D gene. The CDR3 has 11 residues. The germline V gene encodes CDR1 SGDLS and CDR2 YYNGEE. Trimming stripped 6 bases from V and 3 bases from J, with 6 bases between. CDR3 residues: CASKSDYGYTF. CDR3 sequence (DNA): TGTGCCAGCAAGTCGGACTATGGCTACACCTTC.

The rearrangement links TRBV28 to TRBJ2-1; TRBD2 agrees at 7 bases. Germline CDR1 reads MDHEN; CDR2 reads SYDVKM. The CDR3 loop spans 15 amino acids. J was trimmed by 8 bases and V by 2 bases; bases with no gene match: 9. CDR3 region: CASSLNSAGAYEQFF. The CDR3 DNA follows: TGTGCCAGCAGTTTAAACAGCGCGGGAGCTTATGAGCAGTTCTTC.

CDR3 region: CASSSPSGGGVEQYF. The CDR3 bases are TGCGCCAGCAGCTCACCCTCCGGGGGAGGGGTCGAGCAGTACTTC. The rearrangement links TRBV5-1 to TRBJ2-7, with 7 bases matching TRBD2. Germline V gene sequence: CDR1 SGHRS, CDR2 YFSETQ. V shed 3 bases and J 6 bases; nucleotides not matched to a gene: 12. There are 15 residues in the CDR3.

The V and J genes are TRBV12-2 and TRBJ2-2; TRBD1 is the table's D call, not checked against the DNA. TRBV12-2 is a pseudogene. This CDR3 is built from 17 residues. The CDR3, as DNA: TGTGCAAGTCGCTTAGGTCTGGGGGCAAGGGACACCGGGGAGCTGTTTTTT. It specifies CASRLGLGARDTGELFF.

V gene TRBV2 combines with J gene TRBJ2-7, with 15 bases aligning to TRBD2. The CDR3 spans 15 residues. V lost 6 bases, J lost 5 bases, and 5 bases stayed unmatched. The germline gives CDR1 SNHLY, CDR2 FYNNEI. The CDR3 spells CASREGLAGGNEQYF. In DNA form, the CDR3 reads TGTGCCAGCAGGGAGGGACTAGCGGGGGGTAACGAGCAGTACTTC.

For the CDR3, the DNA is TGTGCCAGTAGTCCTAGCGGGACAGATACGCAGTATTTT. Its protein is CASSPSGTDTQYF. The chain recombines TRBV19 with TRBJ2-3, with 8 bases matching TRBD2. CDR3 length: 13 amino acids. Germline V gene data show CDR1 as LNHDA and CDR2 as SQIVND (reference sequence). V shed 5 bases and J 3 bases; nucleotides not matched to a gene: 1.

This clone has only a few counts. V gene TRBV12-5 combines with J gene TRBJ1-1, with D hard to call. The CDR3 is 13 residues long. Trimming stripped 7 bases from V and 7 bases from J, with 16 bases between. Per the germline V gene, CDR1 is LGHNT and CDR2 is FRNRAP. DNA of the CDR3: TGTGCTAGTGCCACCTTTGCGGGTGGTGAAGCTTTCTTT. Its translation: CASATFAGGEAFF.

This rearrangement joins TRBV7-2 to TRBJ1-2; tentatively, D is TRBD1 (5 bases). Trimming took 0 bases from V and 6 from J, leaving 17 bases between them. Germline V lookup: CDR1 SGHTA, CDR2 FQGNSA. The CDR3 has 16 residues. CDR3 DNA sequence: TGTGCCAGCAGCTTAGCGCTATCGCAGGGATCTCATGGCTACACCTTC. Amino acid sequence: CASSLALSQGSHGYTF.

This sequence joins TRBV10-1 and TRBJ2-5, with 8 bases identical to TRBD1. The DNA end favors TRBJ2-7, so the J call may be wrong. The germline CDR1 and CDR2 sequences are WNHNN and SYGVQD (reference sequence). The CDR3 totals 15 residues. The CDR3 DNA reads TGCGCCAGCAGTGAGCCCGGACAGGGACGGTACGAGCAGTACTTC. Its translation is CASSEPGQGRYEQYF.

About this clone itself: At one end the junction does not follow the germline gene, possibly because of a read error. The chain couples TRBV7-9 to TRBJ2-2; 12 bases map to TRBD2. Germline values: CDR1 SEHNR, CDR2 FQNEAQ (reference sequence). The CDR3 runs 16 residues. The CDR3 bases are TGTTCCAGCAGCATTGGACTAGCGGGGTCGGCCGGGGAGCTGTTTTTT. This translates into CSSSIGLAGSAGELFF.

This rearrangement joins TRBV10-3 to TRBJ2-5; TRBD1 matches 8 bases. The CDR3 contains 12 residues. Trimming cost V 10 bases and J 5 bases; bases outside gene matches: 6. Per the germline V gene, CDR1 is ENHRY and CDR2 is SYGVKD. The CDR3 DNA sequence: TGTGCCACCGGACAGGGAGCGGAGACCCAGTACTTC. This gives the protein CATGQGAETQYF.

V usage is TRBV28 and J usage is TRBJ2-7; the match to TRBD1 covers 7 bases. This CDR3 contains 15 residues. The V gene's germline CDR1 is MDHEN and CDR2 SYDVKM. V shed 3 bases and J 0 bases; nucleotides not matched to a gene: 5. The CDR3 spells CASSFTGAPSYEQYF. In DNA, the CDR3 is TGTGCCAGCAGTTTCACAGGGGCCCCCTCCTACGAGCAGTACTTC. Full variable domain (remainder filled in from reference TRBV28 and TRBJ2-7): DVKVTQSSRYLVKRTGEKVFLECVQDMDHENMFWYRQDPGLGLRLIYFSYDVKMKEKGDIPEGYSVSREKKERFSLILESASTNQTSMYLCASSFTGAPSYEQYFGPGTRLTVT.

V gene TRBV7-3 combines with J gene TRBJ2-3, with 8 bases matching TRBD1. V trimming: 2 bases; J trimming: 12 bases; junction bases outside the gene matches: 7. Germline V gene lookup returns CDR1 SGHTA and CDR2 FQGTGA. The CDR3 is 13 amino acids. The chain's CDR3 is CASSLSLTGVQYF. CDR3 nucleotide sequence: TGTGCCAGCAGCTTATCATTGACAGGGGTTCAGTATTTT.

The J gene is TRBJ1-6, the V gene TRBV4-3, with D unclear. The CDR3 sequence is 14 residues long. V lost 3 bases and J lost 7, with 10 bases in between. Germline V gives CDR1 LGHNA, CDR2 YSLEER. This CDR3 is CASSQAYKNSPLHF. Written as DNA, the CDR3 is TGCGCCAGCAGCCAGGCTTACAAGAATTCACCCCTCCACTTT.

This clone was recorded once. CDR3 in DNA: TGCGCCAGCAGCCAAGCGGGACTAGAGAGGAATGAGCAGTTCTTC. This sequence encodes CASSQAGLERNEQFF. The V and J genes are TRBV4-1 and TRBJ2-1, with 8 bases aligning to TRBD2. After removal of 1 base from V and 7 bases from J, the junction contained 6 bases not matched to a gene. Germline V gene data show CDR1 as MGHRA and CDR2 as YSYEKL. CDR3 length: 15 amino acids.

This clone has more than one count but fewer than ten. This chain connects TRBV9 to TRBJ2-3; D unresolved. Trimming removed 4 bases from V and 3 bases from J, with 9 bases in between. The germline V gene encodes CDR1 SGDLS and CDR2 YYNGEE. The CDR3 has 13 amino acids. The CDR3 nucleotides read TGTGCCAGCAGCTTCAGAATGACAGATACGCAGTATTTT. This sequence encodes CASSFRMTDTQYF.

In its sample, this clone was seen a few times. The genes are TRBV28 and TRBJ1-6; D possibly corresponds to TRBD1 (6 bases). Trimming took 6 bases from V and 1 from J, leaving 7 bases between them. The CDR3 is 14 residues long. Germline V CDR1 and CDR2: MDHEN, SYDVKM. CDR3 sequence: CASRGQSYNSPLHF. The CDR3 bases are TGTGCCAGCAGAGGACAGTCCTATAATTCACCCCTCCACTTT.

This clone has just one count. V gene TRBV11-3 combines with J gene TRBJ2-7; 8 nucleotides match TRBD1. The V and J ends lost 0 bases and 4 bases, in that order; junction bases with no gene match: 2. Germline CDR1 is SGHNT and CDR2 is YENEEA. This CDR3 contains 14 residues. Written as DNA, the CDR3 is TGTGCCAGCAGCTTAGAGGGGACAGGTTACGAGCAGTACTTC. Translating gives CASSLEGTGYEQYF.